This TCR beta chain was captured by sequencing in a study of post-analysis software for immune sequencing data. This clonotype came up once. The antigen remains undetermined. Study-level findings and limits: Normalized Chao1 diversity was significantly reduced in patients versus controls.

Libraries were made from TCR beta cDNA, and they carried unique molecular identifiers. TCRdb redid the calling of the PCR reads with MiXCR, one entry per CDR3 protein. The sample contains approximately 770,000 distinct CDR3 sequences, just over 45% of which appear only once. Sequenced sample: blood. This clonotype was obtained from a girl aged 5-17 years with multiple sclerosis.

CDR3 in DNA: TGTGCCAGCAGTGAAACTGGGTATGAAGCTTTCTTT. Its translation: CASSETGYEAFF. The chain joins TRBV6-1 to TRBJ1-1; D ambiguous. Germline CDR1 reads MNHNS; CDR2 reads SASEGT. The V end lost 2 bases, the J end lost 7 bases, and 8 bases lay between the germline ends. CDR3 length: 12 residues.